The T cell receptor beta chain under discussion was sequenced for a study of CD8+CD57+ T cells in acquired aplastic anemia. Study-wide background: An average of around 3.5 ug of DNA was obtained from sorted CD4+ and CD8+ cells. Study findings and constraints: Patients and controls were found to share fewer than 35 CD8+ CDR3 sequences.

For this clonotype: Its specificity is unknown.

The CDR3 totals 13 residues. Trimming stripped 1 base from V and 3 bases from J, with 7 bases between. Germline values: CDR1 SGHTA, CDR2 FQGTGA. According to the study, genomic DNA was the template for TCR beta VDJ and CDR3 profiling. TCRdb analysed the reads with MiXCR anew, one entry per CDR3 protein. The sample records over 150,000 distinct CDR3 sequences, about 48% being singletons. Sequenced patients had shown CD8+CD57+ cell expansion by flow cytometry. Each of the patients presented with severe acquired aplastic anemia. Sequencing was carried out using sorted CD4+, CD8+, or CD8+CD57+ T cells (not recorded which) from PBMCs. The TCR was taken from a human donor with aplastic anemia. J is TRBJ2-7 and V is TRBV7-3, with D uncertain. CDR3 amino acids: CASSLMANYEQYF. As DNA, the CDR3 is TGTGCCAGCAGCTTAATGGCCAACTACGAGCAGTACTTC. Filled out from reference TRBV7-3 and TRBJ2-7, the complete variable domain reads GAGVSQTPSNKVTEKGKYVELRCDPISGHTALYWYRQSLGQGPEFLIYFQGTGAADDSGLPNDRFFAVRPEGSVSTLKIQRTERGDSAVYLCASSLMANYEQYFGPGTRLTVT.